The 19 T cell receptor beta chains presented below share a single source sample, sequenced in a study of CD8+ T cells in alopecia areata. Investigators isolated RNA and reverse transcribed it into cDNA to act as the sequencing template. Profiling relied on immunoSEQ multiplex PCR, and the TCRdb table lists in-frame clones only, not all of them. Among about 200,000 clones, around 62% were seen once, and the ten largest hold over 0.4%. Sequences were derived from CD4+ T cells sorted from blood, sampled at week 0. The source is a human donor with alopecia areata.

In this sample, this clone turned up a few times. The DNA for the CDR3 is TGCAGCGCCCTAGCGGGAATTTACGAGCAGTACTTC. Residues: CSALAGIYEQYF. The rearrangement links TRBV29-1 to TRBJ2-7, with 9 bases lining up with TRBD2. The germline V gene has CDR1 SQVTM and CDR2 ANQGSEA. V dropped 7 bases and J dropped 4; count of bases not matched to a gene: 5. This CDR3 region has 12 residues.

V usage is TRBV19 and J usage is TRBJ2-3, with 13 nucleotides matching TRBD2. Germline loops: CDR1 LNHDA, CDR2 SQIVND (reference sequence). The CDR3 is 14 residues long. V shed 6 bases, J shed 8 bases, and the junction held 5 bases outside the gene matches. CDR3 sequence reads: CASSDRTSGSTQYF. Here the CDR3 DNA reads TGTGCCAGTAGCGATAGGACTAGCGGGAGTACGCAGTATTTT. Complete variable domain (other parts from reference TRBV19 and TRBJ2-3): DGGITQSPKYLFRKEGQNVTLSCEQNLNHDAMYWYRQDPGQGLRLIYYSQIVNDFQKGDIAEGYSVSREKKESFPLTVTSAQKNPTAFYLCASSDRTSGSTQYFGPGTRLTVL.

The chain carries TRBV30 and TRBJ2-7; 8 bases agree with TRBD1. Germline CDR1 reads GTSNPN; CDR2 reads SVGIG (reference sequence). V shed 4 bases, J shed 2 bases, and the junction held 4 bases outside the gene matches. This CDR3 is 13 amino acids long. CDR3 nucleotide sequence: TGTGCCTGGAACAGGGGGGTTACCTACGAGCAGTACTTC. Protein sequence: CAWNRGVTYEQYF.

The rearrangement uses TRBV29-1 and TRBJ1-2; D perhaps matches TRBD1 (6 bases). This CDR3 contains 13 residues. Germline V gene data show CDR1 as SQVTM and CDR2 as ANQGSEA. Trimming took off 4 bases at V and 4 bases at J, with 13 bases between the two ends. Here the CDR3 reads CSVVTGTSYGYTF. DNA of the CDR3: TGCAGCGTTGTTACCGGGACAAGCTATGGCTACACCTTC.

The J gene is TRBJ1-2, the V gene TRBV7-6; D may be TRBD1 (5 bases). The V end lost 5 bases, the J end lost 2 bases, and 12 bases lay between the germline ends. The germline gives CDR1 SGHVS, CDR2 FNYEAQ. The CDR3 has 14 residues. CDR3 nucleotide sequence: TGTGCCAGCAGCCCCGGGACCGCAAACTATGGCTACACCTTC. Translating it yields CASSPGTANYGYTF.

The rearrangement links TRBV30 to TRBJ1-3; D perhaps matches TRBD1 (5 bases). The germline CDR1 and CDR2 sequences are GTSNPN and SVGIG (reference sequence). CDR3 size: 16 residues. Trimming stripped 4 bases from V and 0 bases from J, with 16 bases between. Written as DNA, the CDR3 is TGTGCCTGGACTCCCGGGGACTCAAGCTCTGGAAACACCATATATTTT. It codes for CAWTPGDSSSGNTIYF. Drawing the rest from reference TRBV30 and TRBJ1-3, the complete variable domain is SQTIHQWPATLVQPVGSPLSLECTVEGTSNPNLYWYRQAAGRGLQLLFYSVGIGQISSEVPQNLSASRPQDRQFILSSKKLLLSDSGFYLCAWTPGDSSSGNTIYFGEGSWLTVV.

For this clone: At one boundary the junction diverges from the germline segment, which might be a read error. The J gene is TRBJ2-7, the V gene TRBV6-6; D not certain. CDR1 MNHNY and CDR2 SVGAGI come from the germline V gene (reference sequence). There are 8 residues in the CDR3. For the CDR3, the DNA is TGTGCCAGCAGTGTAGTGACCTTC. It specifies CASSVVTF.

This clone showed up just a few times. Additional DNA sequences in this sample encode the identical CDR3. The J gene is TRBJ1-6, the V gene TRBV7-9; D gene ambiguous. The V end was cut by 1 base, the J end by 8 bases, with 3 bases between. This CDR3 is built from 12 residues. Germline CDR1 SEHNR, CDR2 FQNEAQ (reference sequence). In nucleotides, the CDR3 is TGTGCCAGCAGCTTAGGGGATTCACCCCTCCACTTT. Its protein is CASSLGDSPLHF.

V is TRBV2 and J is TRBJ2-4, with a weak D call TRBD1 (5 bases). V was shortened by 6 bases and J by 0 bases, with 9 bases between the two germline ends. Germline CDR1 is SNHLY and CDR2 is FYNNEI. The CDR3 runs to 14 residues. The CDR3 region has the DNA TGTGCCAGCAGAGGACAAATAGCCAAAAACATTCAGTACTTC. Residues: CASRGQIAKNIQYF.

The rearrangement links TRBV30 to TRBJ2-6; D ambiguous. Trimming shortened V by 1 base and J by 3 bases, and 4 bases separated the two germline ends. The germline V gene has CDR1 GTSNPN and CDR2 SVGIG (reference sequence). This CDR3 region has 13 residues. CDR3 loop: CAWSGFGANVLTF. CDR3 nucleotides: TGTGCCTGGAGTGGGTTTGGGGCCAACGTCCTGACTTTC.

This clone was detected only a few times. The chain has TRBV2 and TRBJ1-1; D is perhaps TRBD1 (5 bases). In germline, CDR1 is SNHLY, CDR2 FYNNEI. V shed 6 bases and J shed 4 bases, with 15 bases lying between them. There are 14 residues in the CDR3. The DNA of the CDR3 is TGTGCCAGCAGGGAGGGACCGACTCCCACTGAAGCTTTCTTT. Amino acid sequence: CASREGPTPTEAFF.

The genes are TRBV14 and TRBJ2-1; D perhaps matches TRBD2 (6 bases). The germline V gene has CDR1 SGHDN and CDR2 FVKESK. This CDR3 has 16 amino acids. V lost 3 bases, J lost 8 bases, and 20 bases lay in between. CDR3 region: CASSQLTSLTRDEQFF. The CDR3 bases are TGTGCCAGCAGCCAGCTGACTAGTCTGACACGCGATGAGCAGTTCTTC.

This clone appeared a few times. The V call is TRBV29-1, the J call TRBJ2-3, with 7 positions matching TRBD2. Germline assignment: CDR1 SQVTM and CDR2 ANQGSEA. V lost 4 bases, J lost 1 base, and 8 bases stayed unmatched. This CDR3 spans 15 amino acids. The CDR3 protein is CSVGKSGARTDTQYF. CDR3 nucleotides: TGCAGCGTTGGTAAAAGCGGGGCACGCACAGATACGCAGTATTTT.

The chain couples TRBV30 to TRBJ1-2, with TRBD1 matching 8 bases. The CDR3 sequence is 13 residues long. The V gene end was trimmed by 0 bases and the J gene end by 7 bases; junction bases not matched to a gene: 4. From germline, CDR1 is GTSNPN and CDR2 SVGIG (reference sequence). CDR3 bases: TGTGCCTGGAGTGTACAGGGGGGCGGTGGCTACACCTTC. Protein product: CAWSVQGGGGYTF.

A few counts support this clone. The chain carries TRBV30 and TRBJ1-4; no definite D call. V was trimmed by 2 bases and J by 8 bases, leaving 6 bases between them. The CDR3 covers 11 residues. Germline-derived CDR1 and CDR2 are GTSNPN and SVGIG (reference sequence). CDR3 loop: CAWSWREKLFF. The CDR3 nucleotides read TGTGCCTGGAGTTGGAGGGAAAAACTGTTTTTT.

The chain is built from TRBV29-1 and TRBJ1-1; D uncertain. Trimming stripped 0 bases from V and 2 bases from J, with 22 bases between. The length of the CDR3 is 18 residues. Germline V gives CDR1 SQVTM, CDR2 ANQGSEA. CDR3 loop: CSVEDKGTRAQFNTEAFF. The CDR3 DNA follows: TGCAGCGTTGAAGATAAGGGAACGCGGGCCCAATTTAACACTGAAGCTTTCTTT. Together with reference TRBV29-1 and TRBJ1-1, the CDR3 gives the full variable domain: SAVISQKPSRDICQRGTSLTIQCQVDSQVTMMFWYRQQPGQSLTLIATANQGSEATYESGFVIDKFPISRPNLTFSTLTVSNMSPEDSSIYLCSVEDKGTRAQFNTEAFFGQGTRLTVV.

The V call is TRBV9, the J call TRBJ2-1; 8 bases map to TRBD2. Losses at the gene ends were 0 bases for V and 5 bases for J; bases not matched to a gene: 4. The CDR3 spans 15 residues. In germline, CDR1 is SGDLS, CDR2 YYNGEE. The CDR3 here is CASSVVAGGDNEQFF. As DNA, the CDR3 is TGTGCCAGCAGCGTAGTAGCCGGGGGGGACAATGAGCAGTTCTTC.

Only a few counts were recorded for this clone. The chain uses TRBV5-1 and TRBJ1-2; 7 bases line up with TRBD1. Germline lookup yields CDR1 SGHRS and CDR2 YFSETQ. The CDR3 totals 13 residues. Trimming cost V 4 bases and J 6 bases; bases outside gene matches: 6. The CDR3 nucleotides read TGCGCCAGCAGCCCGGGGACAGTCGATGGCTACACCTTC. Protein sequence: CASSPGTVDGYTF.

This sequence joins TRBV29-1 and TRBJ1-1; a weak D match, TRBD1 (6 bases). The CDR3 is made up of 14 amino acids. The germline V and J ends were trimmed by 1 base and 7 bases, with 16 bases remaining between them. CDR1 is SQVTM and CDR2 is ANQGSEA in the germline V gene. CDR3 sequence (DNA): TGCAGCGTTGAAGGCCTAAGGGGGGGAGGTGAAGCTTTCTTT. It yields the protein CSVEGLRGGGEAFF.